Listed here is a single T cell receptor (beta chain). Its antigen is undetermined. From the 5' RACE reads, TCRdb called clonotypes with MiXCR, one entry per CDR3 protein. Found here are 100,000 to 110,000 distinct CDR3 sequences, under 6.5% of them singletons; the top ten hold approximately 12%. The data belong to a study of identical twins. Broader study findings: The more abundant beta clonotypes in cord blood had fewer insertions, and memory repertoires did not show this.

V was shortened by 2 bases and J by 7 bases, with 15 bases between the two germline ends. CDR1 is SEHNR and CDR2 is FQNEAQ in the germline V gene (reference sequence). The CDR3 spans 14 residues. All donors were healthy Caucasians. Material: memory T cells sorted from blood. The clonotype originates from a woman aged 45-65 years in good health. The chain has TRBV7-9 and TRBJ2-7, with D unresolved. The CDR3 protein is CASSLITKMGEQYF. CDR3 coding DNA: TGTGCCAGCAGCTTAATTACCAAAATGGGGGAGCAGTACTTC.